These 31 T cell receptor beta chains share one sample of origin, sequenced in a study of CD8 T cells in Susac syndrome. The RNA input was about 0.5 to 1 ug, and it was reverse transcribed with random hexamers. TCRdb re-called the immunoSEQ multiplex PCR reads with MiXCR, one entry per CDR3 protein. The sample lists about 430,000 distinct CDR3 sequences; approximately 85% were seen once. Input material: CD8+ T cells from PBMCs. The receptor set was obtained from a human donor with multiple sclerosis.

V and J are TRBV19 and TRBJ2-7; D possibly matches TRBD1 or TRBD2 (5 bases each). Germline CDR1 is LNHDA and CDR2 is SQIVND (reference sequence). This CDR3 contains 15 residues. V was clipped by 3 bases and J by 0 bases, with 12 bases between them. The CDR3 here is CASSIGAGSSYEQYF. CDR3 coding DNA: TGTGCCAGTAGTATCGGGGCAGGGAGCTCCTACGAGCAGTACTTC.

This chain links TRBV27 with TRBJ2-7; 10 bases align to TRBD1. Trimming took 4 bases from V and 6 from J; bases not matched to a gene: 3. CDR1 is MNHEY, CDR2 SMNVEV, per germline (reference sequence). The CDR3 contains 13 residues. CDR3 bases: TGTGCCAGCAGTTCATGGACAGGGGGCGAGCAGTACTTC. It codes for CASSSWTGGEQYF.

The CDR3 here is CASSSQGVNSPLHF. The DNA for the CDR3 is TGTGCCAGTAGTAGCCAGGGAGTCAATTCACCCCTCCACTTT. The V gene is TRBV19, the J gene TRBJ1-6; D might be TRBD1 (5 bases). The V end lost 4 bases, the J end lost 7 bases, and 11 bases lay between the germline ends. Germline CDR1 is LNHDA and CDR2 is SQIVND (reference sequence). CDR3 length: 14 amino acids.

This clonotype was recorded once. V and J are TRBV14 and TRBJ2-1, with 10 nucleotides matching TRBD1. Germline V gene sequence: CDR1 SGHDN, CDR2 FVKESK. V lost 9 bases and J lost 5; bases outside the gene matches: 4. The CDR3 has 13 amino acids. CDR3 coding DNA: TGTGCCAGTCGGACAGGGGGTCACAATGAGCAGTTCTTC. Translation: CASRTGGHNEQFF.

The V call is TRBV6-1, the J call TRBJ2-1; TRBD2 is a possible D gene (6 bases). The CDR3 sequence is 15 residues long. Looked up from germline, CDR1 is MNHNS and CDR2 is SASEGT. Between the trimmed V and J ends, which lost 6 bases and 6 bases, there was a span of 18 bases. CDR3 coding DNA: TGTGCCAGCAGGGAGGGAACAGTTGGGTTCAATGAGCAGTTCTTC. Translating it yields CASREGTVGFNEQFF.

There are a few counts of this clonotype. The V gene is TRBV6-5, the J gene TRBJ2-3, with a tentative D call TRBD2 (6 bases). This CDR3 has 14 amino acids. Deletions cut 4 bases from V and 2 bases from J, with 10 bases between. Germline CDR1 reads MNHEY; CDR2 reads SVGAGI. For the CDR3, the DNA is TGTGCCAGCAGTTCCGGGAGCCCCACAGATACGCAGTATTTT. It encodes CASSSGSPTDTQYF.

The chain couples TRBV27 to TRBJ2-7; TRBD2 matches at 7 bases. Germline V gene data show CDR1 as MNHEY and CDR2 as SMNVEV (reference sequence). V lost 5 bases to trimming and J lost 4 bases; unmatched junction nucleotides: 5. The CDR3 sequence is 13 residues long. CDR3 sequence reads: CASSPTSRYEQYF. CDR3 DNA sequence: TGTGCCAGCAGTCCGACTAGCAGGTACGAGCAGTACTTC.

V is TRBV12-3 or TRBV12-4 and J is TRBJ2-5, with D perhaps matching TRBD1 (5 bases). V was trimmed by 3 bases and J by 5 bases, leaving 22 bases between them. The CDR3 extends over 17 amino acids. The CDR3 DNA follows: TGTGCCAGCAGTTTCATACCGCAGGGCATCCCCCCGGAGACCCAGTACTTC. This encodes CASSFIPQGIPPETQYF.

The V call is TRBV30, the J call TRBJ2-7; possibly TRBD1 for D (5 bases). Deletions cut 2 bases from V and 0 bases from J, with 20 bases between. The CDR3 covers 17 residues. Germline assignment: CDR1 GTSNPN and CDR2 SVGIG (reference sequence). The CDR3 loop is CAWSLGPPPQDSYEQYF. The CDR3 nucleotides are TGTGCCTGGAGTTTAGGCCCCCCCCCACAGGACTCCTACGAGCAGTACTTC.

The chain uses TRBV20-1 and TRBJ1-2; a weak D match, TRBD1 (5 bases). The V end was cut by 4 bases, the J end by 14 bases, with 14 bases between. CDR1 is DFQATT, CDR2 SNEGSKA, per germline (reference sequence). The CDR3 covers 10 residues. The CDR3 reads CSAMVRGGTF. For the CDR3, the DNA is TGCAGTGCTATGGTGCGGGGCGGAACCTTC.

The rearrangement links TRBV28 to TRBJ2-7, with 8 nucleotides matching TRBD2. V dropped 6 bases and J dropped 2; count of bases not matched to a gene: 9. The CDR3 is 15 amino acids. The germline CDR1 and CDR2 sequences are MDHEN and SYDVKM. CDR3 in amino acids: CASRHTTSGPYEQYF. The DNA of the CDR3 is TGTGCCAGCAGACATACTACTAGCGGCCCCTACGAGCAGTACTTC. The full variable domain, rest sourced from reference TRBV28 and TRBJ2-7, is DVKVTQSSRYLVKRTGEKVFLECVQDMDHENMFWYRQDPGLGLRLIYFSYDVKMKEKGDIPEGYSVSREKKERFSLILESASTNQTSMYLCASRHTTSGPYEQYFGPGTRLTVT.

The CDR3, as DNA: TGTGCCAGCAGTGTTTTCGGCGGGGGACTACAAGAGACCCAGTACTTC. As protein: CASSVFGGGLQETQYF. The chain is built from TRBV2 and TRBJ2-5; TRBD2 aligns across 7 bases. The CDR3 spans 16 residues. CDR1 is SNHLY and CDR2 is FYNNEI in the germline V gene. J gave up 2 bases and V 4 bases, and 10 bases lay outside the gene matches.

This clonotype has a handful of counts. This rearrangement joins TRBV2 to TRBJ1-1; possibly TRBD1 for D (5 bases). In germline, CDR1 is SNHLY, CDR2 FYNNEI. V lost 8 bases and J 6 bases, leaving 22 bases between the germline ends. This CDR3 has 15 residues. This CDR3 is CASDHDPQRGAEAFF. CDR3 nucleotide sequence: TGTGCCAGCGATCATGATCCACAAAGAGGGGCTGAAGCTTTCTTT. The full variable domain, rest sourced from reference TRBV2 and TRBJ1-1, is EPEVTQTPSHQVTQMGQEVILRCVPISNHLYFYWYRQILGQKVEFLVSFYNNEISEKSEIFDDQFSVERPDGSNFTLKIRSTKLEDSAMYFCASDHDPQRGAEAFFGQGTRLTVV.

The CDR3 loop reads CASSLGQGLNYGYTF. In DNA, the CDR3 is TGCGCCAGCAGCCTGGGACAGGGGCTCAACTATGGCTACACCTTC. The genes are TRBV4-1 and TRBJ1-2; 10 bases agree with TRBD1. The junction had 4 bases not matched to a gene; V was cut back by 4 bases and J by 2 bases. Germline values: CDR1 MGHRA, CDR2 YSYEKL. The CDR3 covers 15 residues.

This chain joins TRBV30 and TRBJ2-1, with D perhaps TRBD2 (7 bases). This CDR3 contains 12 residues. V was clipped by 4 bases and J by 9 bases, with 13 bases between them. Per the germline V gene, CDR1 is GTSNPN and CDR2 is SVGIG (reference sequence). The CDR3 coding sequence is TGTGCCTGGATGGGGGCGGGAGTTGAGCAGTTCTTC. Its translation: CAWMGAGVEQFF.

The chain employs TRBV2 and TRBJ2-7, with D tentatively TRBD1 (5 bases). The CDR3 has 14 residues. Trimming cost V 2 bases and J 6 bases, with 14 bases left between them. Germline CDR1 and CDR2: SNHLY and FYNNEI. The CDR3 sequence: CASSEITGITEQYF. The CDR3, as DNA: TGTGCCAGCAGTGAAATTACAGGAATTACCGAGCAGTACTTC.

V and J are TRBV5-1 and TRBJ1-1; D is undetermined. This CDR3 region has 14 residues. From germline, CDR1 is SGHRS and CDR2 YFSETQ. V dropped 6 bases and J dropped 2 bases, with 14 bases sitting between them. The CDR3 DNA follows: TGCGCCAGCACTTGGACCGAAGGTAACACTGAAGCTTTCTTT. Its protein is CASTWTEGNTEAFF.

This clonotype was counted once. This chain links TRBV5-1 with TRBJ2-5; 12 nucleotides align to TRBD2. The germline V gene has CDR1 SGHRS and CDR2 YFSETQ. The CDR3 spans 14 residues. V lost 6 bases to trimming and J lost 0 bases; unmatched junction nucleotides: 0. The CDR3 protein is CASTSGRDQETQYF. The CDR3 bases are TGCGCCAGCACTAGCGGGAGGGACCAAGAGACCCAGTACTTC.

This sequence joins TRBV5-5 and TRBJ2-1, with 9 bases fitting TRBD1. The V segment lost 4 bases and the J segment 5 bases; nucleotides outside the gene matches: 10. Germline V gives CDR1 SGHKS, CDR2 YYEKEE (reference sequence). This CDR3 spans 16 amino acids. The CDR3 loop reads CASSRIWDRAHNEQFF. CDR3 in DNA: TGTGCCAGCAGCCGCATTTGGGACAGGGCTCACAATGAGCAGTTCTTC.

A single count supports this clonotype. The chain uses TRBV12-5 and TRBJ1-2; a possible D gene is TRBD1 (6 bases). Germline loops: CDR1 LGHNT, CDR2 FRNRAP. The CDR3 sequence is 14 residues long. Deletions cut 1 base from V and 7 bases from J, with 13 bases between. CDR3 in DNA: TGTGCTAGTGGTTTGGACAGGGAAGGTGGTGGCTACACCTTC. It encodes CASGLDREGGGYTF.

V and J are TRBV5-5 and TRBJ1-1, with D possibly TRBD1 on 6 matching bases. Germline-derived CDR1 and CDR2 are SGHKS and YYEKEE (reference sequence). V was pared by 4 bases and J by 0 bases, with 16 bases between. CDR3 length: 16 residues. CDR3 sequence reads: CASSPLTGPMNTEAFF. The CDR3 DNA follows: TGTGCCAGCAGCCCCTTGACAGGACCGATGAACACTGAAGCTTTCTTT.

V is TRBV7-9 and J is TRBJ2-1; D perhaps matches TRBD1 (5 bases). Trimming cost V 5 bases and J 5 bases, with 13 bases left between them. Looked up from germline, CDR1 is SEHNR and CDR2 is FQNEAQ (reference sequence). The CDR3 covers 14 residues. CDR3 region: CASSPQETDNEQFF. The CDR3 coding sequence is TGTGCCAGCAGCCCGCAGGAGACAGACAATGAGCAGTTCTTC.

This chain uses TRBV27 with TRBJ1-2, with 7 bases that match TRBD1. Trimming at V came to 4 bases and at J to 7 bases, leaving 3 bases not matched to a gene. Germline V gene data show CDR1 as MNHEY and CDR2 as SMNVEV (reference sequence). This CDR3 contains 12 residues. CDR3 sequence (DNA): TGTGCCAGCAGTTCACAGGGGTTTGGCTACACCTTC. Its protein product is CASSSQGFGYTF.

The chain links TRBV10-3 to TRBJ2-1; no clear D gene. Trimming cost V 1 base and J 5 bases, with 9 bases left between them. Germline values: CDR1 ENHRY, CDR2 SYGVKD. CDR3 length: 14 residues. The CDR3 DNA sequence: TGTGCCATCAGTGAGTTCCGAGAGAACAATGAGCAGTTCTTC. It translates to CAISEFRENNEQFF.

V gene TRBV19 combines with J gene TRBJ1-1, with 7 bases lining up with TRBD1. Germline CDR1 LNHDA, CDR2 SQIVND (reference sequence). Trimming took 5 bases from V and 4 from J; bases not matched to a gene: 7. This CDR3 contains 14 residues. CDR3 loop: CASSEGAGGTEAFF. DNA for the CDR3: TGTGCCAGTAGTGAGGGGGCTGGGGGCACTGAAGCTTTCTTT.

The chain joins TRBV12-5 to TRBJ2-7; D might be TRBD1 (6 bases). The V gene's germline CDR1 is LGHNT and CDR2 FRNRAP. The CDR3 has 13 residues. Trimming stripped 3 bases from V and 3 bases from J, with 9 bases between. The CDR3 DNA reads TGTGCTAGTGGTTTTTGGGACAACTACGAGCAGTACTTC. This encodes CASGFWDNYEQYF.

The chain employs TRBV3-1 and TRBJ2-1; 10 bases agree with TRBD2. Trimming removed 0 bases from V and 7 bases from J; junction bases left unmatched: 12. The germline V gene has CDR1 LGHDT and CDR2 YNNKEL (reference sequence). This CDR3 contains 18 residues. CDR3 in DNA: TGTGCCAGCAGCCAAGACCCCCCAGCGGGAGGGTTCCGGAATGAGCAGTTCTTC. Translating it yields CASSQDPPAGGFRNEQFF.

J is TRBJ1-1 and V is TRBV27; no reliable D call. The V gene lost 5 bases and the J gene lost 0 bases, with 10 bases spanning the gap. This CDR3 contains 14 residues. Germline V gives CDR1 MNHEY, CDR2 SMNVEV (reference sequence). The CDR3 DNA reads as TGTGCCAGCAGTCCCGTTAACCTGAACACTGAAGCTTTCTTT. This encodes CASSPVNLNTEAFF.

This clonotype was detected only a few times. The CDR3 bases are TGTGCCTGGAGTGTTGACCTGACCTACGAGCAGTACTTC. It yields the protein CAWSVDLTYEQYF. This chain uses TRBV30 with TRBJ2-7; the D is unclear. This CDR3 has 13 amino acids. Trimming removed 0 bases at V and 2 bases at J, with 8 bases between. Germline CDR1 GTSNPN, CDR2 SVGIG (reference sequence).

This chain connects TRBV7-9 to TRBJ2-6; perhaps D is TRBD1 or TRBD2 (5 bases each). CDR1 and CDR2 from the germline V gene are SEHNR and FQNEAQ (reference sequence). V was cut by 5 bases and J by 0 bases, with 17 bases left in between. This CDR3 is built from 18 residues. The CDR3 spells CASSPPGAARSGANVLTF. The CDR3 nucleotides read TGTGCCAGCAGCCCACCCGGGGCAGCTCGCTCTGGGGCCAACGTCCTGACTTTC.

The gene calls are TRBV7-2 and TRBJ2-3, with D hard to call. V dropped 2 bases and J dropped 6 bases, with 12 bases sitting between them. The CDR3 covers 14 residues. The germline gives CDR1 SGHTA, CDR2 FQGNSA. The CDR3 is CASSLNPALDTQYF. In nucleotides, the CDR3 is TGTGCCAGCAGCTTAAACCCGGCACTTGATACGCAGTATTTT. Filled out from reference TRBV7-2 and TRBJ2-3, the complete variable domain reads GAGVSQSPSNKVTEKGKDVELRCDPISGHTALYWYRQSLGQGLEFLIYFQGNSAPDKSGLPSDRFSAERTGGSVSTLTIQRTQQEDSAVYLCASSLNPALDTQYFGPGTRLTVL.